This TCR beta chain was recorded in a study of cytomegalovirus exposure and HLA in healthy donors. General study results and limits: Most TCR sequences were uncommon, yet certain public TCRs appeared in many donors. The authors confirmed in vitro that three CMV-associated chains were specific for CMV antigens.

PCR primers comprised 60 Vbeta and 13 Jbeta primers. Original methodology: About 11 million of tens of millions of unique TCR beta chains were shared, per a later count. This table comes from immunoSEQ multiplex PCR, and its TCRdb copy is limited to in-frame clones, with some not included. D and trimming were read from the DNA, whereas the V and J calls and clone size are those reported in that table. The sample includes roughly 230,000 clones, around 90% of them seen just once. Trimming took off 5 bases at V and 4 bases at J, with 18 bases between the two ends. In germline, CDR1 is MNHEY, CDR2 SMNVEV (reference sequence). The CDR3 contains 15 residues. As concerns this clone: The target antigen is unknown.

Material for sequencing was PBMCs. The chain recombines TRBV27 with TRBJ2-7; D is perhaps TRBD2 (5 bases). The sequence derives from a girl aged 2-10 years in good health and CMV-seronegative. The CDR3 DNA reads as TGTGCCAGCAGTAGACGGACTGCGGCGATGTACGAGCAGTACTTC. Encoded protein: CASSRRTAAMYEQYF.